The present TCR beta chain was sequenced within a study of T cells in Graves' hyperthyroidism and ophthalmopathy. The CDR3 regions of TCR beta were amplified from RNA transcripts. Researchers ran a first-round RT-PCR on the TCR CDR3 using the HTBI primer set. TCRdb reprocessed the multiplex PCR reads with MiXCR, giving one entry per CDR3 protein. This sample carries a few hundred thousand distinct CDR3 sequences, roughly a sixth of them seen once, and the ten largest clones take approximately 3.5%. Notes on the study in general: Blood samples included most of the expanded thyroid clonotypes exceeding 0.001.

Regarding this clonotype: Its matching antigen is unknown.

Germline V gene sequence: CDR1 ENHRY, CDR2 SYGVKD. The V gene end was trimmed by 7 bases and the J gene end by 3 bases; junction bases not matched to a gene: 8. The CDR3 sequence is 15 residues long. Sequencing was carried out using blood. This receptor was identified in a woman aged 40 to 49 with Graves' ophthalmopathy. The chain has TRBV10-3 and TRBJ2-2, with 7 bases aligning to TRBD1. CDR3 amino acids: CAITHRGVDTGELFF. CDR3 coding DNA: TGTGCCATCACCCACAGGGGCGTGGACACCGGGGAGCTGTTTTTT.